A selection of T cell receptor beta chains follows, all from one sample in a study of blood T cell repertoires in COVID-19. Profiled with immunoSEQ multiplex PCR; TCRdb holds only in-frame clones, not every one. The sample includes a few hundred thousand clones, roughly 85% of them seen just once. Sequencing was done on a sample of PBMCs or T cells enriched from blood (not recorded which). Receptors originate from a woman in her twenties or thirties who had recovered from COVID-19. CDR3s include the opening cysteine and the closing phenylalanine or tryptophan. D genes are given only for firm matches. Only part of the rows carry a size: once, few, many, or a class if the clone is expanded.

d_gene: TRBD2
abundance: -
v_gene: TRBV10-3
j_gene: TRBJ2-3
CDR3nt: TGTGCCATCAGTTCCGGGACTAGCTACCAGTATTTT
CDR3aa: CAISSGTSYQYF

d_gene: -
abundance: -
v_gene: TRBV13
j_gene: TRBJ1-1
CDR3nt: TGTGCCAGCAGCTTAGCTCGTGAACTACACCAAGAAGCTTTCTTT
CDR3aa: CASSLARELHQEAFF

d_gene: -
abundance: -
v_gene: TRBV10-3
j_gene: TRBJ1-2
CDR3nt: TGTGCCATCAGTCTTGACAGCTTGTATGGCTACACCTTC
CDR3aa: CAISLDSLYGYTF

d_gene: -
abundance: -
v_gene: TRBV25-1
j_gene: TRBJ2-4
CDR3nt: TGTGCCAGCAGTGACAAAGCACGGGGGATTCAGTACTTC
CDR3aa: CASSDKARGIQYF

d_gene: -
abundance: -
v_gene: TRBV30
j_gene: TRBJ2-7
CDR3nt: TGTGCCTGGAGTGTAGGAGGGGTGGGGGGTCCCTCCTACGAGCAGTACTTC
CDR3aa: CAWSVGGVGGPSYEQYF

d_gene: -
abundance: once
v_gene: TRBV7-9
j_gene: TRBJ1-1
CDR3nt: TGTGCCAGCTTGGGGGCAGGGCTGAACACTGAAGCTTTCTTT
CDR3aa: CASLGAGLNTEAFF

d_gene: TRBD1
abundance: once
v_gene: TRBV7-8
j_gene: TRBJ1-2
CDR3nt: TGTGCCAGCAGCTTACTGGGACAGGGGGACTATGGCTACACCTTC
CDR3aa: CASSLLGQGDYGYTF

d_gene: TRBD1
abundance: -
v_gene: TRBV18
j_gene: TRBJ2-7
CDR3nt: TGTGCCAGCTCACAGGGACAGAACTCCTACGAGCAGTACTTC
CDR3aa: CASSQGQNSYEQYF

d_gene: -
abundance: -
v_gene: TRBV6-1
j_gene: TRBJ1-6
CDR3nt: TGTGCCAGCAGTGAATTCGATTCACCCCTCCACTTT
CDR3aa: CASSEFDSPLHF

d_gene: -
abundance: -
v_gene: TRBV27
j_gene: TRBJ1-2
CDR3nt: TGTGCCAGCAGTTCATCAGAGAACTATGGCTACACCTTC
CDR3aa: CASSSSENYGYTF

d_gene: TRBD1
abundance: -
v_gene: TRBV10-1
j_gene: TRBJ1-3
CDR3nt: TGCGCCAGCAACAAGGGACAGGGGTTTGGAAACACCATATATTTT
CDR3aa: CASNKGQGFGNTIYF

d_gene: -
abundance: few
v_gene: TRBV3-1/TRBV3-2
j_gene: TRBJ1-5
CDR3nt: TGTGCCAGCAGCCTCGGGGGTCAGCCCCAGCATTTT
CDR3aa: CASSLGGQPQHF

d_gene: -
abundance: few
v_gene: TRBV6-1
j_gene: TRBJ1-2
CDR3nt: TGTGCCAGCAGTGATTTAGACAGGCTATGGGATGGCTACACCTTC
CDR3aa: CASSDLDRLWDGYTF

d_gene: -
abundance: -
v_gene: TRBV3-1/TRBV3-2
j_gene: TRBJ1-3
CDR3nt: TGTGCCAGCAGCCTGGGGCTGGGCAGCTCTGGAAACACCATATATTTT
CDR3aa: CASSLGLGSSGNTIYF

d_gene: -
abundance: -
v_gene: TRBV5-3
j_gene: TRBJ1-2
CDR3nt: TGTGCCAGAAGCGCCTCCCGGACAGCCATGGGGTATGGCTACACCTTC
CDR3aa: CARSASRTAMGYGYTF

d_gene: -
abundance: -
v_gene: TRBV3-1/TRBV3-2
j_gene: TRBJ1-1
CDR3nt: TGTGCCAGCAGCCTAAGGGGCGGGGAGGACACTGAAGCTTTCTTT
CDR3aa: CASSLRGGEDTEAFF

d_gene: TRBD1
abundance: -
v_gene: TRBV9
j_gene: TRBJ1-2
CDR3nt: TGTGCCAGCAGCTCAGGGGGCTATGGCTACACCTTC
CDR3aa: CASSSGGYGYTF

d_gene: -
abundance: -
v_gene: TRBV3-1/TRBV3-2
j_gene: TRBJ2-3
CDR3nt: TGTGCCAGCAGCTTTAGAGCCCGAGATACGCAGTATTTT
CDR3aa: CASSFRARDTQYF

d_gene: TRBD1
abundance: -
v_gene: TRBV7-8
j_gene: TRBJ1-5
CDR3nt: TGTGCCAGCAGCGATAGGGCCGGGACAGGGGGCCATCAGCCCCAGCATTTT
CDR3aa: CASSDRAGTGGHQPQHF

d_gene: TRBD1
abundance: -
v_gene: TRBV19
j_gene: TRBJ2-5
CDR3nt: TGTGCCAGTAGTATTCCAGGGGGTCGGGAGACCCAGTACTTC
CDR3aa: CASSIPGGRETQYF

d_gene: TRBD2
abundance: -
v_gene: TRBV5-1
j_gene: TRBJ2-3
CDR3nt: TGCGCCAGCAGTAGACTAGCGGGGGTGGTGGATACGCAGTATTTT
CDR3aa: CASSRLAGVVDTQYF

d_gene: TRBD1
abundance: -
v_gene: TRBV2
j_gene: TRBJ1-5
CDR3nt: TGTGCCAGCAGTGGTGGCAGGGGGTGGAATCAGCCCCAGCATTTT
CDR3aa: CASSGGRGWNQPQHF

d_gene: -
abundance: -
v_gene: TRBV19
j_gene: TRBJ2-1
CDR3nt: TGTGCCAGTAGTACTAACAGCCTTGTCTACAATGAGCAGTTCTTC
CDR3aa: CASSTNSLVYNEQFF

d_gene: -
abundance: few
v_gene: TRBV5-6
j_gene: TRBJ2-3
CDR3nt: TGTGCCAGCAGCTTGGGAGGCGGGGGCACAGATACGCAGTATTTT
CDR3aa: CASSLGGGGTDTQYF

d_gene: -
abundance: -
v_gene: TRBV18
j_gene: TRBJ1-3
CDR3nt: TGTGCCAGCTCACCTGACAGGCGCTACTCTGGAAACACCATATATTTT
CDR3aa: CASSPDRRYSGNTIYF

d_gene: TRBD1
abundance: -
v_gene: TRBV5-1
j_gene: TRBJ1-4
CDR3nt: TGCGCCAGCAGCAGGGGGCAGGGGAATGAAAAACTGTTTTTT
CDR3aa: CASSRGQGNEKLFF

d_gene: TRBD1
abundance: -
v_gene: TRBV3-1/TRBV3-2
j_gene: TRBJ2-1
CDR3nt: TGTGCCAGCAGCCAAGATTCGCCGGGACAGGGTTCCTACAATGAGCAGTTCTTC
CDR3aa: CASSQDSPGQGSYNEQFF

d_gene: TRBD1
abundance: -
v_gene: TRBV5-6
j_gene: TRBJ1-4
CDR3nt: TGTGCCAGCAGCCTCGGACAGGGTTGGGAAAAACTGTTTTTT
CDR3aa: CASSLGQGWEKLFF

d_gene: TRBD1
abundance: -
v_gene: TRBV7-3
j_gene: TRBJ1-2
CDR3nt: TGTGCCAGCAGCCCGACAGGGGGCCTCTCTAACTATGGCTACACCTTC
CDR3aa: CASSPTGGLSNYGYTF

d_gene: -
abundance: -
v_gene: TRBV30
j_gene: TRBJ1-5
CDR3nt: TGTGCCTGGGCCAGAAGGTGGACGGGCACCGGTGTTTGGGGGGATCAGCCCCAGCATTTT
CDR3aa: CAWARRWTGTGVWGDQPQHF

d_gene: -
abundance: -
v_gene: TRBV20-1
j_gene: TRBJ1-2
CDR3nt: TGCAGTGCTAGTTCAGGGGACTATGGCTACACCTTC
CDR3aa: CSASSGDYGYTF

d_gene: -
abundance: -
v_gene: TRBV18
j_gene: TRBJ1-1
CDR3nt: TGTGCCAGCTCACGTCTCCAAACCAGTCCCCAGGGAAAGGACACTGAAGCTTTCTTT
CDR3aa: CASSRLQTSPQGKDTEAFF

d_gene: TRBD2
abundance: -
v_gene: TRBV5-1
j_gene: TRBJ2-2
CDR3nt: TGCGCCAGCAGCCCCTGGGAGGGAACCACCGGGGAGCTGTTTTTT
CDR3aa: CASSPWEGTTGELFF

d_gene: -
abundance: once
v_gene: TRBV9
j_gene: TRBJ2-5
CDR3nt: TGTGCCAGCAGCGCCCGTTCGGCGGGACAAGAGACCCAGTACTTC
CDR3aa: CASSARSAGQETQYF

d_gene: -
abundance: -
v_gene: TRBV27
j_gene: TRBJ1-2
CDR3nt: TGTGCCAGCAGTTTATCGGGGGGGGGTAACTATGGCTACACCTTC
CDR3aa: CASSLSGGGNYGYTF

d_gene: -
abundance: -
v_gene: TRBV30
j_gene: TRBJ1-4
CDR3nt: TGTGCCTGGAAAGCAGGGAACGGGGAAAAACTGTTTTTT
CDR3aa: CAWKAGNGEKLFF

d_gene: TRBD2
abundance: once
v_gene: TRBV5-1
j_gene: TRBJ2-3
CDR3nt: TGCGCCAGCAGCCCATTTCTAGCGGGGTCTGATACGCAGTATTTT
CDR3aa: CASSPFLAGSDTQYF

d_gene: -
abundance: -
v_gene: TRBV19
j_gene: TRBJ1-2
CDR3nt: TGTGCCAGTAGGACCGACAATCGGGCAAGGACGGGAGGCTACACCTTC
CDR3aa: CASRTDNRARTGGYTF

d_gene: -
abundance: -
v_gene: TRBV10-3
j_gene: TRBJ1-1
CDR3nt: TGTGCCATCAGTGCCCCGGGGAACACTGAAGCTTTCTTT
CDR3aa: CAISAPGNTEAFF

d_gene: TRBD1
abundance: -
v_gene: TRBV5-4
j_gene: TRBJ1-2
CDR3nt: TGTGCCAGCAGCAGGGACAGGTTAGAGAGCAACTATGGCTACACCTTC
CDR3aa: CASSRDRLESNYGYTF